Listed below are T cell receptor beta chains from one sample, sequenced in a study of blood T cell repertoires in COVID-19. The data were produced by immunoSEQ multiplex PCR, yet TCRdb's version contains in-frame clones alone and is incomplete. The sample records about 210,000 clones, less than 90% being singletons. What was sequenced was peripheral blood. These receptor sequences come from a man in his forties with acute or convalescent COVID-19. The CDR3 runs from the conserved cysteine through the conserved F or W. A D gene is named only where the DNA matches it firmly. A clone size is listed for some rows: how often the clone was seen (once, few, many), or a class if it is expanded.

v_call,d_call,j_call,clone_size,cdr3_aa,cdr3_nt
TRBV10-1,.,TRBJ1-5,.,CASSESGEPQPQHF,TGCGCCAGCAGTGAATCTGGGGAGCCTCAGCCCCAGCATTTT
TRBV19,TRBD2,TRBJ2-1,.,CATSTSGGRSSYNEQFF,TGTGCCACATCGACTAGCGGAGGGCGTAGCTCCTACAATGAGCAGTTCTTC
TRBV28,.,TRBJ2-7,once,CASTQRVIRYEQYF,TGTGCCAGCACCCAACGGGTAATCCGTTACGAGCAGTACTTC
TRBV28,.,TRBJ2-1,.,CASSLYPGGTASSYNEQFF,TGTGCCAGCAGTTTATACCCAGGGGGGACTGCAAGCTCCTACAATGAGCAGTTCTTC
TRBV6-6,.,TRBJ2-7,.,CASSPSWREAAEQYF,TGTGCCAGCAGCCCCTCTTGGAGGGAGGCTGCCGAGCAGTACTTC
TRBV13,TRBD2,TRBJ2-7,.,CASSPGTSGNEQYF,TGTGCCAGCAGCCCTGGGACTAGCGGCAACGAGCAGTACTTC
TRBV2,.,TRBJ1-1,.,CASSGPRGGNTEAFF,TGTGCCAGCAGTGGCCCCCGAGGGGGGAACACTGAAGCTTTCTTT
TRBV11-2,.,TRBJ2-3,.,CASSPQFSTDTQYF,TGTGCCAGCAGCCCCCAATTTAGCACAGATACGCAGTATTTT
TRBV19,.,TRBJ1-1,.,CASSKMSGLETEAFF,TGTGCCAGTAGTAAAATGAGCGGCCTCGAGACTGAAGCTTTCTTT
TRBV7-6,.,TRBJ2-1,.,CASSSAGLLSEQFF,TGTGCCAGCAGCTCGGCGGGACTCCTGTCTGAGCAGTTCTTC
TRBV7-7,TRBD2,TRBJ2-4,.,CASSLVVEGGRVIKNIQYF,TGTGCTAGCAGCTTAGTGGTCGAGGGCGGGAGAGTTATCAAAAACATTCAGTACTTC
TRBV3-1/TRBV3-2,TRBD1,TRBJ2-7,.,CASSQNRGNEQYF,TGTGCCAGCAGCCAAAACAGGGGGAACGAGCAGTACTTC
TRBV5-1,TRBD2,TRBJ2-7,.,CASSPPGLAGLYEQYF,TGCGCCAGCAGCCCTCCGGGGCTAGCGGGGCTCTACGAGCAGTACTTC
TRBV6-5,TRBD1,TRBJ1-1,.,CASTIQGAPTEAFF,TGTGCCAGCACCATACAGGGGGCCCCTACTGAAGCTTTCTTT
TRBV5-6,.,TRBJ1-2,.,CASSLGLLAGYTF,TGTGCCAGCAGCTTGGGACTTCTTGCGGGCTACACCTTC
TRBV10-3,TRBD1,TRBJ1-2,.,CAISPTGWGYTF,TGTGCCATCAGTCCGACAGGGTGGGGCTACACCTTC